Shown below are 13 T cell receptor beta chains from a single sample sequenced in a study of cytomegalovirus exposure and HLA in healthy donors. Clones were sequenced by immunoSEQ multiplex PCR, and TCRdb holds only the in-frame ones, with some missing. The table has approximately 100,000 clones, 93% seen once. The sequenced sample was PBMCs. Every receptor here comes from a woman aged 25-40 years in good health and CMV-seropositive.

This clone was counted a single time. The V gene is TRBV6-5, the J gene TRBJ1-1; D not resolved. The CDR3 consists of 12 residues. V lost 5 bases to trimming and J lost 4 bases, with 8 bases between them. CDR1 and CDR2 (germline): MNHEY, SVGAGI. The CDR3 spells CASSQARTEAFF. For the CDR3, the DNA is TGTGCCAGCAGTCAGGCACGCACTGAAGCTTTCTTT.

The chain links TRBV13 to TRBJ2-1; 8 nucleotides match TRBD2. Germline CDR1 reads PRHDT; CDR2 reads FYEKMQ (reference sequence). The CDR3 extends over 16 amino acids. The V and J ends lost 5 bases and 3 bases, in that order; junction bases with no gene match: 9. In DNA form, the CDR3 reads TGTGCCAGCAGCACCCAAGCGGGGGACTACTACAATGAGCAGTTCTTC. This codes for CASSTQAGDYYNEQFF. Combining the CDR3 with reference TRBV13 and TRBJ2-1 gives the whole variable domain AAGVIQSPRHLIKEKRETATLKCYPIPRHDTVYWYQQGPGQDPQFLISFYEKMQSDKGSIPDRFSAQQFSDYHSELNMSSLELGDSALYFCASSTQAGDYYNEQFFGPGTRLTVL.

The chain joins TRBV2 to TRBJ2-5; D unclear. The germline gives CDR1 SNHLY, CDR2 FYNNEI. The V gene lost 0 bases and the J gene lost 1 base, with 12 bases spanning the gap. CDR3 length equals 16 residues. The CDR3, as DNA: TGTGCCAGCAGTGAAGCGCTTTGGGCATTCCAAGAGACCCAGTACTTC. Protein sequence: CASSEALWAFQETQYF.

V and J are TRBV27 and TRBJ2-1; 11 bases fit TRBD2. Germline assignment: CDR1 MNHEY and CDR2 SMNVEV (reference sequence). The trim removed 2 bases at V and 14 bases at J, leaving 8 bases unmatched. The CDR3 consists of 14 residues. The CDR3, as DNA: TGTGCCAGCAGTTTAGGGACTAGCGGCCTTGGTGAGTTCTTC. Translating it yields CASSLGTSGLGEFF.

V is TRBV28 and J is TRBJ2-5; 7 bases line up with TRBD2. The V and J ends lost 5 bases and 1 base, in that order; junction bases with no gene match: 7. The CDR3 length is 15 residues. The V gene's germline CDR1 is MDHEN and CDR2 SYDVKM. The CDR3 is CASSVTGGIQETQYF. CDR3 DNA: TGTGCCAGCAGTGTAACGGGAGGTATCCAAGAGACCCAGTACTTC. Full variable domain (rest looked up from reference TRBV28 and TRBJ2-5): DVKVTQSSRYLVKRTGEKVFLECVQDMDHENMFWYRQDPGLGLRLIYFSYDVKMKEKGDIPEGYSVSREKKERFSLILESASTNQTSMYLCASSVTGGIQETQYFGPGTRLLVL.

This clone showed up just once. The chain couples TRBV11-2 to TRBJ1-1; no definite D call. Per germline, CDR1 SGHAT and CDR2 FQNNGV. The CDR3 extends over 19 amino acids. Trimming took 6 bases from V and 2 from J, leaving 28 bases between them. Here the CDR3 reads CASSNYRLRARVINTEAFF. The CDR3 bases are TGTGCCAGCAGTAATTACCGTCTAAGGGCGCGGGTCATCAACACTGAAGCTTTCTTT.

The chain is built from TRBV18 and TRBJ2-6; 7 nucleotides agree with TRBD2. The germline CDR1 and CDR2 sequences are KGHSH and LQKENI. The CDR3 runs to 16 residues. Trimming at V came to 3 bases and at J to 2 bases, leaving 4 bases not matched to a gene. The CDR3 loop reads CASSPPGRAGANVLTF. The CDR3 DNA reads TGTGCCAGCTCACCCCCGGGGAGGGCTGGGGCCAACGTCCTGACTTTC.

The chain couples TRBV10-3 to TRBJ2-5; 8 bases fit TRBD1. This CDR3 is built from 14 residues. With 8 bases clipped from V and 1 base from J, the junction kept 6 bases outside the gene matches. The V gene's germline CDR1 is ENHRY and CDR2 SYGVKD. The CDR3 loop reads CAIGQGAVQETQYF. CDR3 nucleotide sequence: TGTGCCATCGGGCAGGGGGCTGTCCAAGAGACCCAGTACTTC.

The chain recombines TRBV28 with TRBJ2-7; 8 nucleotides agree with TRBD2. This CDR3 has 13 amino acids. Per germline, CDR1 MDHEN and CDR2 SYDVKM. V gave up 6 bases and J gave up 2 bases; unmatched junction bases: 3. The DNA of the CDR3 is TGTGCCAGCAGCCGGGGGGGCACCTACGAGCAGTACTTC. Residues: CASSRGGTYEQYF.

V is TRBV29-1 and J is TRBJ2-3, with 9 nucleotides matching TRBD2. This CDR3 comprises 16 residues. Germline CDR1 SQVTM, CDR2 ANQGSEA. V gave up 8 bases and J gave up 0 bases; unmatched junction bases: 12. CDR3 bases: TGCAGCACTCGAGGGGCTAGCGGGGCTAGCACAGATACGCAGTATTTT. Translation gives CSTRGASGASTDTQYF.

Written as DNA, the CDR3 is TGTGCCAGCCGACGAGCGGGAGAGGGGTCCTACAATGAGCAGTTCTTC. This encodes CASRRAGEGSYNEQFF. The chain couples TRBV28 to TRBJ2-1; the match to TRBD2 covers 8 bases. The J segment lost 1 base and the V segment lost 8 bases, leaving 10 bases of the junction unmatched. The length of the CDR3 is 16 residues. Germline assignment: CDR1 MDHEN and CDR2 SYDVKM. Drawing the rest from reference TRBV28 and TRBJ2-1, the complete variable domain is DVKVTQSSRYLVKRTGEKVFLECVQDMDHENMFWYRQDPGLGLRLIYFSYDVKMKEKGDIPEGYSVSREKKERFSLILESASTNQTSMYLCASRRAGEGSYNEQFFGPGTRLTVL.

V gene TRBV10-3 combines with J gene TRBJ2-7; D is perhaps TRBD2 (6 bases). Germline lookup yields CDR1 ENHRY and CDR2 SYGVKD. CDR3 length equals 15 residues. The V end was cut by 4 bases, the J end by 2 bases, with 15 bases between. In DNA, the CDR3 is TGTGCCATCAGTGGGTGGGCTAGCGAGGCCTACGAGCAGTACTTC. This sequence encodes CAISGWASEAYEQYF.

This chain connects TRBV29-1 to TRBJ1-5, with 7 bases that match TRBD1. CDR3 size: 15 residues. Losses at the gene ends were 5 bases for V and 6 bases for J; bases not matched to a gene: 13. CDR1 and CDR2 from the germline V gene are SQVTM and ANQGSEA. For the CDR3, the DNA is TGCAGCGTTCAGCTGACCGAGGGGGCCTTTCAGCCCCAGCATTTT. Amino acid sequence: CSVQLTEGAFQPQHF.